Many counts were recorded for the clone carrying this T cell receptor (beta chain). As yet, its antigen is unknown. The entry originates in a study of T cell repertoires in cytomegalovirus infection. Overall study findings and caveats: HLA-C-restricted CMV-specific TCR beta clonotypes were dominant in the ex vivo response.

In TCRdb, the reads were re-called with MiXCR into one record per CDR3 protein. Here the sample spans some 920,000 distinct CDR3 sequences, less than 40% being singletons. CDR1 and CDR2 (germline): SGHVS, FQNEAQ. The CDR3 length is 15 residues. Trimming removed 6 bases at V and 1 base at J, with 15 bases between. This sequence was found in a human donor in good health (CMV status not recorded). Some clones in this sample may be carry-over from other donors' samples. The chain recombines TRBV7-8 with TRBJ2-5; D remains ambiguous. Sequenced here: cultured CD8+ T cells from PBMCs, sampled from culture after CMV antigen stimulation. Here the CDR3 DNA reads TGTGCCAGCAGTATTCCGGCTACTTTCCAAGAGACCCAGTACTTC. Translated: CASSIPATFQETQYF. Full variable domain (remainder filled in from reference TRBV7-8 and TRBJ2-5): GAGVSQSPRYKVAKRGQDVALRCDPISGHVSLFWYQQALGQGPEFLTYFQNEAQLDKSGLPSDRFFAERPEGSVSTLKIQRTQQEDSAVYLCASSIPATFQETQYFGPGTRLLVL.